Listed below are T cell receptor beta chains from one sample, sequenced in a study of PD-L1 blockade in urothelial cancer. The repertoire was sequenced with immunoSEQ multiplex PCR; TCRdb's copy has only in-frame clones and lacks some. The sample yields 100,000 or so clones, roughly nine tenths seen once. The specimen was PBMCs, collected around atezolizumab (anti-PD-L1) treatment. The receptors were gathered from a woman aged 80 or older with urothelial cancer. Both conserved end residues are part of each CDR3. A D gene is named only where the DNA matches it firmly. Only part of the rows carry a size: once, few, many, or a class if the clone is expanded.

>TRBJ1-3|.|.|TRBV19
CATGWGSGNTIYF
TGTGCCACCGGCTGGGGCTCCGGAAACACCATATATTTT
>TRBJ1-1|TRBD1|.|TRBV19
CASSPRTGGYTEAFF
TGTGCCAGTAGCCCAAGGACAGGGGGCTACACTGAAGCTTTCTTT
>TRBJ2-1|.|.|TRBV30
CAWSGLVSYNEQFF
TGTGCCTGGAGTGGACTAGTTTCCTACAATGAGCAGTTCTTC
>TRBJ2-1|TRBD2|.|TRBV29-1
CSVELAGYNEQFF
TGCAGCGTTGAACTAGCGGGATACAATGAGCAGTTCTTC
>TRBJ2-7|.|.|TRBV28
CASSPDSSYEQYF
TGTGCCAGCAGTCCCGACAGCTCCTACGAGCAGTACTTC
>TRBJ1-2|.|.|TRBV5-1
CASSSTGLYGYTF
TGCGCCAGCAGCTCGACAGGTCTCTATGGCTACACCTTC
>TRBJ1-1|TRBD1|.|TRBV6-4
CASRTGQGVDTEAFF
TGTGCCAGCAGGACGGGACAGGGAGTTGACACTGAAGCTTTCTTT
>TRBJ2-1|TRBD2|.|TRBV6-5
CASSYLAGNEQFF
TGTGCCAGCAGTTACTTAGCGGGCAATGAGCAGTTCTTC
>TRBJ2-7|.|.|TRBV18
CASSPRGASGYYEQYF
TGTGCCAGCTCACCAAGGGGGGCTAGCGGCTACTACGAGCAGTACTTC
>TRBJ2-3|.|once|TRBV13
CASSNRHRRLSTDTQYF
TGTGCCAGCAGCAATCGCCACAGGCGATTAAGCACAGATACGCAGTATTTT
>TRBJ2-2|TRBD1|.|TRBV4-2
CASSQARGKNTGELFF
TGTGCCAGCAGCCAAGCCAGGGGGAAGAACACCGGGGAGCTGTTTTTT
>TRBJ2-1|TRBD2|.|TRBV28
CASSLPSGSAGDEQFF
TGTGCCAGCAGTTTACCTAGCGGCTCCGCCGGCGATGAGCAGTTCTTC
>TRBJ1-5|TRBD1|.|TRBV19
CASSGRTGGSRSNQPQHF
TGTGCCAGTAGTGGGAGGACAGGGGGGAGTCGAAGCAATCAGCCCCAGCATTTT
>TRBJ2-3|.|.|TRBV7-9
CASSSESRGDTQYF
TGTGCCAGCAGCTCGGAATCGAGGGGGGATACGCAGTATTTT
>TRBJ2-1|TRBD1|.|TRBV5-6
CASSPRTGVNNEQFF
TGTGCCAGCAGCCCTCGGACAGGGGTAAACAATGAGCAGTTCTTC
>TRBJ1-4|TRBD1|.|TRBV7-9
CASSLVSGQGREKLFF
TGTGCCAGCAGCTTAGTGAGCGGACAGGGGAGAGAAAAACTGTTTTTT
>TRBJ1-4|TRBD1|.|TRBV4-2
CASSQDEGAYEKLFF
TGTGCCAGCAGCCAAGATGAGGGGGCGTACGAAAAACTGTTTTTT
>TRBJ1-4|.|.|TRBV7-9
CASSLAIQGLSEKLFF
TGTGCCAGCAGCTTAGCCATTCAGGGACTTAGTGAAAAACTGTTTTTT
>TRBJ2-2|.|.|TRBV19
CASQTPSNTGELFF
TGTGCCAGTCAGACTCCGTCTAACACCGGGGAGCTGTTTTTT
>TRBJ1-2|.|.|TRBV6-6
CASSDGTFNYGYTF
TGTGCCAGCAGCGACGGGACTTTTAACTATGGCTACACCTTC